This TCR beta chain was documented in a study of blood T cell repertoires in COVID-19. Study-level information: Researchers got acute and convalescent COVID-19 samples from the United States, Italy and Spain. From T cells, B-cell-depleted T cells, or PBMCs came the material, which was cDNA or gDNA.

The protocol was immunoSEQ multiplex PCR, while the TCRdb copy is restricted to in-frame clones and leaves out a portion. Among roughly 300,000 clones listed, 80% to 90% were seen once. Cohort allocation depended upon clinical history that participants reported. The CDR3 loop spans 15 amino acids. Germline CDR1 and CDR2: MRHNA and SNTAGT. V lost 3 bases, J lost 3 bases, and 5 bases stayed unmatched. The sequence was collected from a middle-aged woman with acute COVID-19. The chain uses TRBV6-4 and TRBJ2-3; 8 nucleotides align to TRBD1. The sequenced material came from PBMCs or T cells enriched from blood (not recorded which). As DNA, the CDR3 is TGTGCCAGCAGTGAAAGGCAGGGGGCAACAGATACGCAGTATTTT. Its protein is CASSERQGATDTQYF.